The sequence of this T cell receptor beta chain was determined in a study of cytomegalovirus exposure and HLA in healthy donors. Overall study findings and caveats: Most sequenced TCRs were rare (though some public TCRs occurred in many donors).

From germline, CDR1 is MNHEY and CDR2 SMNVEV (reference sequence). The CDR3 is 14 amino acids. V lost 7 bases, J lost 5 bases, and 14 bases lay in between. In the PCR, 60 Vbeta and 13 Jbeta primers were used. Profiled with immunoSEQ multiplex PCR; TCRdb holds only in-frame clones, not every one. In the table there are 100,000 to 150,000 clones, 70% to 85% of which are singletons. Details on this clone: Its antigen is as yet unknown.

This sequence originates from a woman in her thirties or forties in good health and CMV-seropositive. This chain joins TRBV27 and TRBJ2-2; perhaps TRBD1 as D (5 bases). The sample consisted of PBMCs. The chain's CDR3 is CASKGALWTGELFF. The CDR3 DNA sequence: TGTGCCAGCAAAGGGGCGTTATGGACCGGGGAGCTGTTTTTT.